The 9 T cell receptor beta chains in this list originate from one sample, sequenced in a study of CD8+CD57+ T cells in acquired aplastic anemia. Patients chosen for sequencing had CD8+CD57+ cells that had expanded, as shown by flow cytometry. TCR beta VDJ and CDR3 profiling used genomic DNA as template. Each CDR3 protein is one row after TCRdb ran MiXCR on the reads. The data contain under 200,000 distinct CDR3 sequences, 45% to 55% of them singletons. Sequenced input: sorted CD4+, CD8+, or CD8+CD57+ T cells (not recorded which) from PBMCs. Source of these receptors: a human donor with aplastic anemia.

The chain carries TRBV5-8 and TRBJ1-2; 7 bases are shared with TRBD1. The CDR3 contains 14 residues. Germline V gene sequence: CDR1 SGHTS, CDR2 YDEGEE. V shed 0 bases, J shed 2 bases, and the junction held 1 base outside the gene matches. The CDR3 protein is CASSLGTGNYGYTF. DNA for the CDR3: TGTGCCAGCAGCTTGGGGACAGGAAACTATGGCTACACCTTC. Full variable domain (missing parts from reference TRBV5-8 and TRBJ1-2): EAGVTQSPTHLIKTRGQQATLRCSPISGHTSVYWYQQALGLGLQFLLWYDEGEERNRGNFPPRFSGRQFPNYSSELNVNALELEDSALYLCASSLGTGNYGYTFGSGTRLTVV.

On this clonotype itself: The junction does not match germline at one end; this may be a read error. The chain links TRBV9 to TRBJ2-3; perhaps TRBD2 as D (7 bases). The CDR3 has 11 residues. CDR1 SGDLS and CDR2 YYNGEE come from the germline V gene. The CDR3 DNA sequence: TGTGCCAGCAGCGATCCGGGACTACAGGGTTTT. Translated: CASSDPGLQGF.

This sequence joins TRBV2 and TRBJ1-1, with D uncertain. This CDR3 is 13 amino acids long. The germline V and J ends were trimmed by 7 bases and 0 bases, with 9 bases remaining between them. The V gene's germline CDR1 is SNHLY and CDR2 FYNNEI. CDR3 nucleotides: TGTGCCAGCAAGGGCAGCATGAACACTGAAGCTTTCTTT. Translation gives CASKGSMNTEAFF.

This sequence joins TRBV10-1 and TRBJ2-7; D is undetermined. There are 15 residues in the CDR3. The V gene lost 10 bases and the J gene lost 0 bases, with 19 bases spanning the gap. CDR1 is WNHNN, CDR2 SYGVQD, per germline (reference sequence). The CDR3 protein is CANTDADVLSYEQYF. The CDR3 bases are TGCGCCAACACGGACGCCGACGTACTCTCCTACGAGCAGTACTTC.

The chain employs TRBV2 and TRBJ1-4, with D hard to call. V was clipped by 9 bases and J by 7 bases, with 18 bases between them. CDR3 length: 14 residues. Germline V gives CDR1 SNHLY, CDR2 FYNNEI. This CDR3 reads CASSIDQRAEKLFF. In DNA form, the CDR3 reads TGTGCCAGTAGTATAGATCAGAGGGCTGAAAAACTGTTTTTT.

In regard to this clonotype: One junction end does not reproduce the germline sequence, and a read error may be involved. The V and J genes are TRBV5-1 and TRBJ2-7; 10 nucleotides match TRBD1. Germline lookup yields CDR1 SGHRS and CDR2 YFSETQ. The CDR3 runs 17 residues. CDR3 in DNA: TGCGCCAGCGGCTTGGTGCAGATATTAGGGACAGGGGCGGACCAGTACTTC. Translating gives CASGLVQILGTGADQYF.

About this clonotype itself: A much larger clone differs by one base, so this may be a read error. The chain combines TRBV9 with TRBJ2-1; the D is unclear. The V gene's germline CDR1 is SGDLS and CDR2 YYNGEE. The CDR3 loop spans 8 amino acids. The CDR3, as DNA: TGTGCCAGCAGCGAGCAGCTCTTC. Its protein product is CASSEQLF.

The gene calls are TRBV20-1 and TRBJ2-1, with 7 bases lining up with TRBD2. The CDR3 extends over 16 amino acids. Germline V gives CDR1 DFQATT, CDR2 SNEGSKA (reference sequence). Trimming removed 0 bases from V and 0 bases from J; junction bases left unmatched: 5. The CDR3 DNA follows: TGCAGTGCTAGAGAACTAGCGCTGATCTCCTACAATGAGCAGTTCTTC. Its protein is CSARELALISYNEQFF.

This clonotype was seen repeatedly, ten times or more. This rearrangement joins TRBV20-1 to TRBJ2-1, with 7 bases identical to TRBD2. The CDR3 loop spans 19 amino acids. V trimming: 4 bases; J trimming: 6 bases; junction bases outside the gene matches: 24. The germline gives CDR1 DFQATT, CDR2 SNEGSKA (reference sequence). CDR3 in amino acids: CSATWVVGGSGQSTNEQFF. The CDR3 nucleotides read TGCAGTGCTACCTGGGTGGTCGGGGGTAGCGGGCAGTCAACCAATGAGCAGTTCTTC.